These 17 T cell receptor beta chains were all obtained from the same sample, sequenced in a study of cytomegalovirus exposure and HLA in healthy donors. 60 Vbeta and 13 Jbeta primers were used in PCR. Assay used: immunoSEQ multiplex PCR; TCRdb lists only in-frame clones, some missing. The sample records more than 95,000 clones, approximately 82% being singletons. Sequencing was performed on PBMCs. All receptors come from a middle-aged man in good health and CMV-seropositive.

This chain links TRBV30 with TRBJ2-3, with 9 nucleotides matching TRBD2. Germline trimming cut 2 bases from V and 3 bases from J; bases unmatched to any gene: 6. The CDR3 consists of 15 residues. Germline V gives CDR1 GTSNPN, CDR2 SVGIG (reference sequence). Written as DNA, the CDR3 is TGTGCCTGGAGTTTGGCTAGCGGGGCGACAGATACGCAGTATTTT. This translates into CAWSLASGATDTQYF. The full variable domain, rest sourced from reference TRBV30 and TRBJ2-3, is SQTIHQWPATLVQPVGSPLSLECTVEGTSNPNLYWYRQAAGRGLQLLFYSVGIGQISSEVPQNLSASRPQDRQFILSSKKLLLSDSGFYLCAWSLASGATDTQYFGPGTRLTVL.

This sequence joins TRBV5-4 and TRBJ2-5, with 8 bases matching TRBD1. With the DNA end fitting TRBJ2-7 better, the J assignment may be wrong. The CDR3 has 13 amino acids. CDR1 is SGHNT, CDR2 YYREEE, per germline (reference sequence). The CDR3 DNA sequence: TGTGCCAGCAGCCGTGGACAGGGCTACGAGCAGTACTTC. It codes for CASSRGQGYEQYF.

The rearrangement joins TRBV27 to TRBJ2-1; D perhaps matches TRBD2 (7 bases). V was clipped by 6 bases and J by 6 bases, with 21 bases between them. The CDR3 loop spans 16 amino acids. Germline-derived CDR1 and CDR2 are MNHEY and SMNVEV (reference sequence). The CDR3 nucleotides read TGTGCCAGCAGGGGGCGTGGGGGGGCGTCGGTCAATGAGCAGTTCTTC. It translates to CASRGRGGASVNEQFF.

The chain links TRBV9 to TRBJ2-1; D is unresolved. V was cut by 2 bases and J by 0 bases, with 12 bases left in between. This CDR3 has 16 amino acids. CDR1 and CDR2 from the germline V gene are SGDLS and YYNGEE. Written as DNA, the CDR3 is TGTGCCAGCAGCGTCTTGGGCGTAAGCTCCTACAATGAGCAGTTCTTC. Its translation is CASSVLGVSSYNEQFF.

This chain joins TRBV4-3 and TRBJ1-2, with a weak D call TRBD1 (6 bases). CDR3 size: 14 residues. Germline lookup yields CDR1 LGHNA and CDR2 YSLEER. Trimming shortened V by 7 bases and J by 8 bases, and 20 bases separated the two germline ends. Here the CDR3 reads CASTSSRQDLGYTF. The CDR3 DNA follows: TGCGCCAGCACCTCAAGCCGACAGGATCTAGGCTACACCTTC.

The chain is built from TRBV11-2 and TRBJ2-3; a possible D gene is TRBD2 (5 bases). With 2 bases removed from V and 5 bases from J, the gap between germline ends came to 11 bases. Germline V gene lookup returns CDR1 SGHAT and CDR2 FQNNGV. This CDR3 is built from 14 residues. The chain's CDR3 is CASSLQRGGDTQYF. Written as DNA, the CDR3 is TGTGCCAGCAGCTTACAAAGAGGAGGAGATACGCAGTATTTT.

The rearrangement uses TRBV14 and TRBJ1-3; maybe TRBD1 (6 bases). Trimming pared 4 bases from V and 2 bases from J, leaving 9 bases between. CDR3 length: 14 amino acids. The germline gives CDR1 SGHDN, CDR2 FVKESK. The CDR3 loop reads CASSRTGTGNTIYF. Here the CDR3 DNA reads TGTGCCAGCAGCCGTACAGGGACTGGAAACACCATATATTTT.

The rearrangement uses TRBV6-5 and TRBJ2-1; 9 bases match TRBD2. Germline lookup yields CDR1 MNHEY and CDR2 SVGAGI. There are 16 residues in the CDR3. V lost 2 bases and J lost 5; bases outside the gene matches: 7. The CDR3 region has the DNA TGTGCCAGCAGTTACGGGGGCGGGGGGGCGAACAATGAGCAGTTCTTC. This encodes CASSYGGGGANNEQFF.

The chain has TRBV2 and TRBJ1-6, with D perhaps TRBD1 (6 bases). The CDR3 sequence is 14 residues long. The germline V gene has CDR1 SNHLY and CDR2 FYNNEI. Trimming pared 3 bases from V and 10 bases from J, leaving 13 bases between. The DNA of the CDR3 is TGTGCCAGCAGTGACGAAACAGGGAGATCACCCCTCCACTTT. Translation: CASSDETGRSPLHF.

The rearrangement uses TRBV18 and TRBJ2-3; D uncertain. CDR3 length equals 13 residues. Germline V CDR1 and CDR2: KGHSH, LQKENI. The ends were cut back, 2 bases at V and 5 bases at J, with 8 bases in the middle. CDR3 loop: CASSPIHLDTQYF. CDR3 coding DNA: TGTGCCAGCTCACCAATCCATTTAGATACGCAGTATTTT. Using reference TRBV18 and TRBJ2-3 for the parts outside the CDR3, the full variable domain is NAGVMQNPRHLVRRRGQEARLRCSPMKGHSHVYWYRQLPEEGLKFMVYLQKENIIDESGMPKERFSAEFPKEGPSILRIQQVVRGDSAAYFCASSPIHLDTQYFGPGTRLTVL.

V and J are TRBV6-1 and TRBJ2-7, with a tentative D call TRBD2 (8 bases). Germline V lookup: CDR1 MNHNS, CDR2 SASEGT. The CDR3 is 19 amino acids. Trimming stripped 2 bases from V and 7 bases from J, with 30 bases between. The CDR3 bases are TGTGCCAGCAGTGAATCAACAGGGGCATCGCTAGCGGGTGCCGGGGAGCAGTACTTC. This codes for CASSESTGASLAGAGEQYF.

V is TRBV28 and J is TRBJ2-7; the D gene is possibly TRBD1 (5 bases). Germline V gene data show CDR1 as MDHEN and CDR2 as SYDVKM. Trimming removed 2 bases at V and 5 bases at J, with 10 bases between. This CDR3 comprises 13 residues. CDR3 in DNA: TGTGCCAGCAGTTTACCCAGGGCCCACGAGCAGTACTTC. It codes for CASSLPRAHEQYF. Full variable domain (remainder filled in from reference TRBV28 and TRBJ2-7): DVKVTQSSRYLVKRTGEKVFLECVQDMDHENMFWYRQDPGLGLRLIYFSYDVKMKEKGDIPEGYSVSREKKERFSLILESASTNQTSMYLCASSLPRAHEQYFGPGTRLTVT.

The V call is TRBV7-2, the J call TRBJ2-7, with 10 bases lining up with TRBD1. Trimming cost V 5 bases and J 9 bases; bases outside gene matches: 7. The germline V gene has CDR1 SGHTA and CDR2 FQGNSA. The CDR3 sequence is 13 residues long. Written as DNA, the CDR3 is TGTGCCAGCAGCCCCGGACAGGGGGTTGGGCAGTACTTC. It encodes CASSPGQGVGQYF.

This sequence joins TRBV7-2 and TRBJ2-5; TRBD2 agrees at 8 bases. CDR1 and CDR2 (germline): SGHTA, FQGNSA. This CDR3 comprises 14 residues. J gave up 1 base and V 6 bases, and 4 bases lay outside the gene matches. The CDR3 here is CASSLSGTQETQYF. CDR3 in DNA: TGTGCCAGCAGTCTTAGCGGGACCCAAGAGACCCAGTACTTC.

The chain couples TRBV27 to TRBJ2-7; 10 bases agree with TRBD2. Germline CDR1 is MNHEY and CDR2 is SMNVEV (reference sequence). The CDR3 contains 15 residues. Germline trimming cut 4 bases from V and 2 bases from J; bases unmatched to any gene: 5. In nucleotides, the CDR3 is TGTGCCAGCAGTTCACTAGCGGGACGCCCCTACGAGCAGTACTTC. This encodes CASSSLAGRPYEQYF.

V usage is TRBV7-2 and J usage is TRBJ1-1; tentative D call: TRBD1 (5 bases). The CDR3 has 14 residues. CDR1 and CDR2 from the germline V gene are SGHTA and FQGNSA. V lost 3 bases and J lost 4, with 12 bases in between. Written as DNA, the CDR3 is TGTGCCAGCAGCTTCCAGGGTGCCGGCACTGAAGCTTTCTTT. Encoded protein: CASSFQGAGTEAFF. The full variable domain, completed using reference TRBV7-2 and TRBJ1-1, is GAGVSQSPSNKVTEKGKDVELRCDPISGHTALYWYRQSLGQGLEFLIYFQGNSAPDKSGLPSDRFSAERTGGSVSTLTIQRTQQEDSAVYLCASSFQGAGTEAFFGQGTRLTVV.

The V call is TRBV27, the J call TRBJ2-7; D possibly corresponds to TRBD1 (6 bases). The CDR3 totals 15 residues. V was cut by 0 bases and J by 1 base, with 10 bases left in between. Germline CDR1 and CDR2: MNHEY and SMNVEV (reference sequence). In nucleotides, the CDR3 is TGTGCCAGCAGTTTATCGGGGGCCAATTCCTACGAGCAGTACTTC. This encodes CASSLSGANSYEQYF.